The next 11 T cell receptor beta chains were all read from a single sample in a study of HIV-infected patients and healthy controls. About 500 ng RNA was reverse transcribed with alpha and beta constant-region primers. Alpha and beta chain libraries were made separately by chain-specific third strand synthesis with multiplexing indices. TCRdb reanalysed the 5' RACE reads using MiXCR and keeps one entry per CDR3 protein. Of approximately 12,000 distinct CDR3 sequences in the sample, roughly 9.5% were seen once. Whole blood was used without fractionation, so all unsorted peripheral T cells were included. Source: blood, taken before antiretroviral therapy. The receptors shown here come from an adult with HIV infection. The donor label of this sample is uncertain.

This clonotype was seen many times. J is TRBJ1-4 and V is TRBV29-1; 10 bases agree with TRBD1. The V segment lost 4 bases and the J segment 6 bases; nucleotides outside the gene matches: 2. The CDR3 is made up of 13 amino acids. Germline V gene lookup returns CDR1 SQVTM and CDR2 ANQGSEA. CDR3 protein: CSVGDRGHEKLFF. CDR3 coding DNA: TGCAGCGTTGGAGACAGGGGGCATGAAAAACTGTTTTTT.

In its sample, this clonotype ranks as medium-sized (0.01 to 0.1%). The chain couples TRBV20-1 to TRBJ2-5; 12 bases align to TRBD2. Germline V gives CDR1 DFQATT, CDR2 SNEGSKA (reference sequence). V was clipped by 0 bases and J by 3 bases; unmatched bases: 5. The CDR3 consists of 16 residues. CDR3 sequence reads: CSARDRLAGAKETQYF. The DNA for the CDR3 is TGCAGTGCTAGAGATCGACTAGCGGGAGCCAAAGAGACCCAGTACTTC.

At least ten counts were recorded for this clonotype. The chain employs TRBV5-1 and TRBJ1-6; D not certain. The V gene lost 6 bases and the J gene lost 3 bases, with 19 bases spanning the gap. CDR1 and CDR2 from the germline V gene are SGHRS and YFSETQ. The CDR3 runs to 17 residues. CDR3 in amino acids: CASKEAGASLYNSPLHF. The CDR3, as DNA: TGCGCCAGCAAGGAGGCCGGTGCCAGCCTCTATAATTCACCCCTCCACTTT.

This clonotype showed up many times. This chain links TRBV29-1 with TRBJ2-7; the D call may be TRBD1 or TRBD2 (5 bases each). This CDR3 has 14 residues. Trimming removed 5 bases at V and 6 bases at J, with 20 bases between. Germline lookup yields CDR1 SQVTM and CDR2 ANQGSEA. Written as DNA, the CDR3 is TGCAGCGTTAGGGGCGATTGGGGAGTGGGCGAGCAGTACTTC. It is translated as CSVRGDWGVGEQYF.

This clonotype appeared many times. This chain links TRBV2 with TRBJ1-5; 9 bases are a match to TRBD1. Losses at the gene ends were 4 bases for V and 1 base for J; bases not matched to a gene: 5. CDR1 and CDR2 (germline): SNHLY, FYNNEI. This CDR3 comprises 16 residues. CDR3 protein: CASSAGQGTSNQPQHF. As DNA, the CDR3 is TGTGCCAGCAGTGCGGGACAGGGCACCAGCAATCAGCCCCAGCATTTT.

The J gene is TRBJ2-1, the V gene TRBV20-1; D uncertain. Deletions cut 4 bases from V and 3 bases from J, with 16 bases between. CDR1 is DFQATT, CDR2 SNEGSKA, per germline (reference sequence). The CDR3 loop spans 15 amino acids. DNA of the CDR3: TGCAGTGCTAACAAGTCCCGCCTAGTCTACAATGAGCAGTTCTTC. This translates into CSANKSRLVYNEQFF.

This clonotype was counted ten times or more. The chain is built from TRBV30 and TRBJ1-2; TRBD1 matches at 7 bases. Germline V gives CDR1 GTSNPN, CDR2 SVGIG (reference sequence). The CDR3 contains 13 residues. J gave up 7 bases and V 3 bases, and 8 bases lay outside the gene matches. CDR3 sequence: CAWSLGGRVGYTF. The CDR3 DNA is TGTGCCTGGAGCCTAGGGGGCAGGGTTGGCTACACCTTC.

The chain links TRBV7-2 to TRBJ1-5, with 9 bases lining up with TRBD1. V lost 6 bases to trimming and J lost 6 bases; unmatched junction nucleotides: 3. The CDR3 is 13 amino acids. Germline loops: CDR1 SGHTA, CDR2 FQGNSA. The CDR3 loop is CASSRQGGQPQHF. The CDR3 nucleotides are TGTGCCAGCAGTCGACAGGGGGGTCAGCCCCAGCATTTT.

In this sample, this clonotype turned up many times. The J gene is TRBJ2-1, the V gene TRBV10-1; perhaps TRBD2 as D (6 bases). Germline V gives CDR1 WNHNN, CDR2 SYGVQD (reference sequence). V was cut by 3 bases and J by 8 bases, with 17 bases left in between. CDR3 length: 15 amino acids. The CDR3 sequence is CASSDEFGGKDEQFF. CDR3 coding DNA: TGCGCCAGCAGTGATGAATTCGGGGGAAAGGATGAGCAGTTCTTC.

This clonotype came up many times. V and J are TRBV29-1 and TRBJ2-5, with TRBD2 matching over 8 bases. Germline trimming cut 3 bases from V and 4 bases from J; bases unmatched to any gene: 7. Germline CDR1 and CDR2: SQVTM and ANQGSEA. This CDR3 region has 14 residues. This chain's CDR3 is CSVDRGGSAETQYF. The CDR3 DNA reads TGCAGCGTTGATCGGGGGGGGTCGGCAGAGACCCAGTACTTC.

This clonotype has more than one count but fewer than ten. The chain links TRBV13 to TRBJ2-1, with D perhaps TRBD1 (6 bases). Germline lookup yields CDR1 PRHDT and CDR2 FYEKMQ (reference sequence). The CDR3 has 12 residues. The V end was cut by 6 bases, the J end by 10 bases, with 13 bases between. CDR3 in DNA: TGTGCCAGCAGGGGTTTTGGACAGGAGCAGTTCTTC. Its protein is CASRGFGQEQFF.